This record looks at one TCR beta chain sequence and its context. Its target is unknown. Some clones are missing from TCRdb's copy, which holds only in-frame ones; the method was immunoSEQ multiplex PCR. The table has tens of thousands of clones, roughly 95% seen once. This specimen comes from a study of siplizumab effects on memory and regulatory T cells. General observations from the study: Treg-derived clones made up an average of around 67% of mappable alloreactive CD4+ clones with siplizumab and more than 25% in controls. Proliferating siplizumab-cultured Tregs lacked confirmed suppressive function. Roughly 80-97% of proliferating CD4+ or CD8+ clones lacked an assignable naive or memory phenotype. Naive T cell populations appeared to exhibit greater diversity than memory cells and appeared to be major alloresponse contributors.

The TCR sequence derives from a human donor in good health. The sequencing input was naive CD4+ T cells sorted from blood.

The DNA of the CDR3 is TGTGCCAGCAGCGTGACTAGCGGGGGTTCGAACACCGGGGAGCTGTTTTTT. Encoded protein: CASSVTSGGSNTGELFF. The chain couples TRBV9 to TRBJ2-2; the match to TRBD2 covers 12 bases. J was trimmed by 0 bases and V by 2 bases; bases with no gene match: 2. This CDR3 is 17 amino acids long. From germline, CDR1 is SGDLS and CDR2 YYNGEE.